This section outlines one T cell receptor (beta chain) sequence together with its context. Its target is not known. This sample was taken from a study of OX40 agonist ivuxolimab in advanced cancers. Study as a whole: Earlier anti-PD-1, anti-PD-L1 or anti-CTLA-4 therapy was permitted; 30% to 50% had received some.

The repertoire was sequenced with immunoSEQ multiplex PCR; TCRdb's copy has only in-frame clones and lacks some. The sample has about 52,000 clones, 86% seen once; the top ten hold roughly 6.7%. Findings and limits, study-wide: Antigen targets of the expanded peripheral T cells went undetermined.

The ends were cut back, 7 bases at V and 1 base at J, with 10 bases in the middle. Germline V gene sequence: CDR1 SNHLY, CDR2 FYNNEI. The CDR3 is 13 amino acids. The rearrangement uses TRBV2 and TRBJ1-1; D unclear. This specimen consisted of CD4+ or CD8+ T cells sorted from blood, obtained in a trial of the OX40 agonist ivuxolimab. This clonotype was sampled from an adult with an advanced solid tumor such as melanoma, head and neck, liver or kidney cancer. Here the CDR3 DNA reads TGTGCCAGCATTCCGACACAGAACACTGAAGCTTTCTTT. Translation gives CASIPTQNTEAFF.